The entry below gives a single T cell receptor (beta chain) sequence along with its context. Its antigen is as yet unknown. With molecular barcodes, quantitative 5'-RACE was used to make the TCR beta libraries. TCRdb re-called the 5' RACE reads with MiXCR, one entry per CDR3 protein. Among approximately 150,000 distinct CDR3 sequences, 17% were seen once, and the ten largest hold 30% to 35%. The CDR3 extends over 13 amino acids. The germline V gene encodes CDR1 MNHEY and CDR2 SMNVEV (reference sequence). V lost 5 bases, J lost 2 bases, and 10 bases lay in between. These data originate in a study of CD8 T cells in ankylosing spondylitis. Findings and caveats of the study: A motif in TCR beta, a set of seven to nine highly homologous variants, appeared characteristic of ankylosing spondylitis blood. CD8+ cells made up the disease-linked clones, which were relatively rare in peripheral blood. Reports of some motif variants in reactive arthritis synovial fluid and blood predate this one.

This TCR came from a male donor with ankylosing spondylitis. The sample consisted of blood, either unsorted or a sorted T cell fraction (not recorded which). The V call is TRBV27, the J call TRBJ2-7, with D unclear. CDR3 sequence (DNA): TGTGCCAGCAGTCCCAACCCAACCTACGAGCAGTACTTC. Amino acid sequence: CASSPNPTYEQYF.